These 14 T cell receptor beta chains came from one sample sequenced in a study of blood T cell repertoires in COVID-19. Produced via immunoSEQ multiplex PCR; TCRdb's table is partial and in-frame only. This table holds 390,000 or so clones, roughly nine tenths found once. The sample was PBMCs or T cells enriched from blood (not recorded which). The receptors were gathered from a man between 18 and 35 years old who had recovered from COVID-19.

The CDR3 DNA sequence: TGTGCCAGCAGCGAACTAGCGGGAGGGCCCCAGGAGCAGTTCTTC. As protein: CASSELAGGPQEQFF. The rearrangement uses TRBV9 and TRBJ2-1; TRBD2 aligns across 13 bases. This CDR3 comprises 15 residues. V gave up 3 bases and J gave up 10 bases; unmatched junction bases: 7. The V gene's germline CDR1 is SGDLS and CDR2 YYNGEE.

Only one count was recorded for this clone. This chain connects TRBV5-1 to TRBJ2-7, with 13 bases identical to TRBD2. Germline loops: CDR1 SGHRS, CDR2 YFSETQ. J gave up 1 base and V 5 bases, and 9 bases lay outside the gene matches. The CDR3 has 17 amino acids. CDR3 loop: CASRLAGGNTISYEQYF. The CDR3, as DNA: TGCGCCAGCAGACTAGCGGGGGGGAACACTATTTCCTACGAGCAGTACTTC.

With respect to this clone: This sample also contains other DNA sequences that code for the same CDR3. V gene TRBV14 combines with J gene TRBJ2-7; 10 nucleotides align to TRBD2. The V segment lost 1 base and the J segment 4 bases; nucleotides outside the gene matches: 7. Germline V lookup: CDR1 SGHDN, CDR2 FVKESK. This CDR3 contains 16 residues. The CDR3 loop reads CASSQVGLAGVYEQYF. CDR3 coding DNA: TGTGCCAGCAGCCAAGTCGGCCTAGCGGGAGTTTACGAGCAGTACTTC.

The chain joins TRBV29-1 to TRBJ1-2; no clear D. The V end lost 5 bases, the J end lost 6 bases, and 10 bases lay between the germline ends. Germline V gene data show CDR1 as SQVTM and CDR2 as ANQGSEA. This CDR3 has 11 residues. The CDR3 nucleotides are TGCAGCGTTTCGGACGGGGATGGCTACACCTTC. It specifies CSVSDGDGYTF.

The V gene is TRBV7-3, the J gene TRBJ2-3, with 8 bases that match TRBD1. This CDR3 is 17 amino acids long. Germline CDR1 reads SGHTA; CDR2 reads FQGTGA. Trimming cost V 1 base and J 3 bases; bases outside gene matches: 9. CDR3 loop: CASSLNFFQGATDTQYF. The DNA of the CDR3 is TGTGCCAGCAGCTTAAACTTCTTTCAGGGGGCTACAGATACGCAGTATTTT.

This chain connects TRBV6-2 or TRBV6-3 to TRBJ1-1; 7 bases match TRBD1. The CDR3 is made up of 14 amino acids. V lost 4 bases to trimming and J lost 4 bases; unmatched junction nucleotides: 6. The germline V gene encodes CDR1 MNHEY and CDR2 SVGEGT. CDR3 bases: TGTGCCAGCAGTTTAACGACAGGGACCACTGAAGCTTTCTTT. Encoded protein: CASSLTTGTTEAFF.

This chain joins TRBV27 and TRBJ2-2; perhaps TRBD1 as D (5 bases). Germline CDR1 reads MNHEY; CDR2 reads SMNVEV (reference sequence). This CDR3 region has 16 residues. Trimming removed 4 bases from V and 0 bases from J, with 12 bases in between. The CDR3 region is CASSSLGPTNTGELFF. The CDR3 region has the DNA TGTGCCAGCAGTTCCTTGGGGCCTACGAACACCGGGGAGCTGTTTTTT.

V usage is TRBV10-3 and J usage is TRBJ1-2, with 11 bases matching TRBD1. V trimming: 6 bases; J trimming: 8 bases; junction bases outside the gene matches: 23. CDR1 ENHRY and CDR2 SYGVKD come from the germline V gene. The CDR3 has 19 amino acids. The CDR3 nucleotides read TGTGCCATCAGCCATAGGGCCCCGGGACAGGGGGTTCTGGGTTGGGGCTACACCTTC. Residues: CAISHRAPGQGVLGWGYTF.

A single count supports this clone. The gene calls are TRBV19 and TRBJ2-1, with TRBD2 matching 10 bases. The CDR3 extends over 15 amino acids. The germline V gene encodes CDR1 LNHDA and CDR2 SQIVND (reference sequence). After removal of 6 bases from V and 5 bases from J, the junction contained 7 bases not matched to a gene. The CDR3 loop is CASSLTSGAHNEQFF. The CDR3 coding sequence is TGTGCCAGTAGCCTCACTAGCGGGGCACACAATGAGCAGTTCTTC.

The chain couples TRBV19 to TRBJ2-1, with D unclear. The CDR3 is made up of 16 amino acids. Per germline, CDR1 LNHDA and CDR2 SQIVND (reference sequence). Trimming shortened V by 6 bases and J by 3 bases, and 18 bases separated the two germline ends. Written as DNA, the CDR3 is TGTGCCAGTAGCCCTGAGGTTGCGATGGGCTACAATGAGCAGTTCTTC. Encoded protein: CASSPEVAMGYNEQFF.

The chain joins TRBV5-6 to TRBJ1-6; D call uncertain. V lost 1 base to trimming and J lost 8 bases, with 13 bases between them. The CDR3 extends over 15 amino acids. CDR1 and CDR2 (germline): SGHDT, YYEEEE. CDR3 nucleotides: TGTGCCAGCAGCTTGATCGGCAGGATGGATTCACCCCTCCACTTT. Its translation is CASSLIGRMDSPLHF.

This clone appeared a single time. The chain carries TRBV28 and TRBJ2-6; D is unclear. Germline lookup yields CDR1 MDHEN and CDR2 SYDVKM. The CDR3 is made up of 15 amino acids. Trimming removed 3 bases from V and 4 bases from J, with 10 bases in between. CDR3 sequence: CASSFPTYGANVLTF. CDR3 nucleotides: TGTGCCAGCAGTTTCCCCACCTACGGGGCCAACGTCCTGACTTTC.

The chain is built from TRBV27 and TRBJ1-2; TRBD1 matches at 7 bases. With 6 bases clipped from V and 7 bases from J, the junction kept 8 bases outside the gene matches. The CDR3 is 13 residues long. CDR1 is MNHEY, CDR2 SMNVEV, per germline (reference sequence). CDR3 loop: CASRSNRGLGYTF. The CDR3 DNA reads TGTGCCAGCAGATCCAACAGGGGACTTGGCTACACCTTC.

The chain links TRBV5-1 to TRBJ1-3; a possible D gene is TRBD1 (6 bases). The length of the CDR3 is 16 residues. Germline CDR1 is SGHRS and CDR2 is YFSETQ. V dropped 0 bases and J dropped 4 bases, with 14 bases sitting between them. CDR3 DNA: TGCGCCAGCAGCTTGGTGGGGGACAACTCCGGAAACACCATATATTTT. It codes for CASSLVGDNSGNTIYF.